This TCR beta chain was obtained from a study of T cell repertoires in cytomegalovirus infection. Looking at the study overall: A matching HLA type, together with CMV infection, was signaled by public TCR beta signatures.

Broader study findings: Within the response measured ex vivo, HLA-C-restricted CMV-specific TCR beta clonotypes were dominant.

TCRdb re-called the reads through MiXCR, storing one row per CDR3 protein. The table has around 550,000 distinct CDR3 sequences, about 25% seen once. There are 18 residues in the CDR3. The V segment lost 1 base and the J segment 1 base; nucleotides outside the gene matches: 9. CDR1 and CDR2 (germline): LNHNV, YYDKDF (reference sequence). Comment on this clonotype: What it recognizes is unknown.

This chain joins TRBV15 and TRBJ2-1, with 8 bases identical to TRBD2. The sequenced sample consisted of PBMCs. This clonotype was obtained from a human donor in good health (CMV status not recorded). Some clones in this sample may be carry-over from other donors' samples. The CDR3 sequence is CATSRVGGLAVSYNEQFF. The CDR3, as DNA: TGTGCCACCAGCAGAGTCGGTGGACTAGCTGTATCCTACAATGAGCAGTTCTTC.